The entry that follows covers one T cell receptor beta chain sequence. Sequenced by immunoSEQ multiplex PCR; TCRdb stores in-frame clones only, minus some. The sample lists 550,000 to 800,000 clones; about 90% were seen once. This sample was taken from a study of shared clonotypes between healthy human individuals. Study-level information: A couple of women and three men aged 18 to 49 made up the donors. Each donor contributed plates that comprised three CD4 naive, three CD4 memory, two CD8 naive and one CD8 memory.

This CDR3 has 17 amino acids. With V trimmed by 5 bases and J by 6 bases, 14 bases remained unmatched. The receptor was derived from a man between 18 and 29 years old in good health. Some clones in this sample may be carry-over from other donors' samples. This chain joins TRBV5-3 and TRBJ2-1, with 10 bases lining up with TRBD2. TRBV5-3 is sorted into the ORF group, with uncertain function. Sequenced: memory CD8+ T cells from PBMCs. Noted subset: CD45RO+ cells pooled with CCR7-negative TemRA cells. CDR3 DNA: TGTGCCAGAAGGTTGTCTAATGCCGGGACTAGCGTCAATGAGCAGTTCTTC. Protein product: CARRLSNAGTSVNEQFF.